This is a list of T cell receptor beta chains from one sample in a study of cytomegalovirus exposure and HLA in healthy donors. The protocol was immunoSEQ multiplex PCR, while the TCRdb copy is restricted to in-frame clones and leaves out a portion. The data contain approximately 82,000 clones, 85% to 95% of them seen just once; the ten biggest clones take up about 0.68%. The specimen sequenced was PBMCs. The source of these receptors is a man between 18 and 29 years old in good health and CMV-seronegative. Both conserved end residues are part of each CDR3. D genes are given only for firm matches. Not all rows give a size; the values are once, few, many and, for expanded clones, a class.

D gene	clone size	V gene	J gene	CDR3 DNA	CDR3 protein
.	.	TRBV6-5	TRBJ1-2	TGTGCCAGCAGGCGGGGGACGTCTGGAGGCTACACCTTC	CASRRGTSGGYTF
TRBD1	.	TRBV5-4	TRBJ1-1	TGTGCCAGCAGCTTCAGGGGGTACCCTGAAGCTTTCTTT	CASSFRGYPEAFF
TRBD1	.	TRBV7-9	TRBJ1-1	TGTGCCAGCAGCCTCGGACAGGCCCTAAGGAACACTGAAGCTTTCTTT	CASSLGQALRNTEAFF
TRBD1	.	TRBV28	TRBJ1-1	TGTGCCAGCAGCTTTCACAGGGGGCCTGAAGCTTTCTTT	CASSFHRGPEAFF
.	.	TRBV14	TRBJ2-7	TGTGCCAGCAAGGCGGACTCCTCCTACGAGCAGTACTTC	CASKADSSYEQYF
.	.	TRBV28	TRBJ1-5	TGTGCCAGCAGTTTACGGGGTTACAGCAATCAGCCCCAGCATTTT	CASSLRGYSNQPQHF
.	.	TRBV5-1	TRBJ1-3	TGCGCCAGCAGCAGGGACATCGGTGACACCATATATTTT	CASSRDIGDTIYF
.	.	TRBV4-1	TRBJ2-1	TGCGCCAGCAGCCAAGTAGACATGGTTGCATACAATGAGCAGTTCTTC	CASSQVDMVAYNEQFF
.	.	TRBV5-4	TRBJ1-2	TGTGCCAGCAGCTTGACGCAGGGCTCTCTACCTGGCTACACCTTC	CASSLTQGSLPGYTF
TRBD1	once	TRBV2	TRBJ2-1	TGTGCCAGCAGCCGCTATTGGGGACAGGGGGCCGGTGAGCAGTTCTTC	CASSRYWGQGAGEQFF
TRBD1	.	TRBV7-3	TRBJ2-7	TGTGCCAGCAGCCCGACCGGGACAGGGTTCGAGCAGTACTTC	CASSPTGTGFEQYF
TRBD2	.	TRBV5-6	TRBJ2-3	TGTGCCAGGGGACTAGCGGGAGGAGGAGATACGCAGTATTTT	CARGLAGGGDTQYF
TRBD1	.	TRBV11-3	TRBJ2-7	TGTGCCAGCAGCTTAGTGGGACAGGGGAACGAGCAGTACTTC	CASSLVGQGNEQYF
TRBD2	.	TRBV5-4	TRBJ2-1	TGTGCCAGCAGCCCCAACGTCGCAGCGGGAGGGCCGGGGGAGCAGTTCTTC	CASSPNVAAGGPGEQFF
TRBD1	.	TRBV9	TRBJ2-7	TGTGCCAGCAGCGCAGGGACAGGGGGCTACGAGCAGTACTTC	CASSAGTGGYEQYF